A single sample is the source of the 10 T cell receptor beta chains below, sequenced in a study of human T cells and chemical hapten exposure (dated by TCRdb to the early 2020s). Unfractionated whole blood was collected in Tempus Blood RNA tubes, and total RNA was extracted from that blood. Library prep was done by 5' RACE. The sequencing machine was an Illumina MiSeq. In-frame beta chains were kept once TCRdb had trimmed the public reads at Q25 with fastp and called clones with MiXCR. When rows share a CDR3 protein, they turn into one entry using the most common DNA and genes. In this sample the table shows about 80,000 distinct CDR3 sequences, roughly 15% of which occur a single time. The biggest ten clones account for around 6.8% of the sample. The source is a female donor in good health.

This chain uses TRBV5-1 with TRBJ2-7; 11 bases are a match to TRBD1. The CDR3 is 15 residues long. CDR1 is SGHRS, CDR2 YFSETQ, per germline. V lost 3 bases, J lost 2 bases, and 4 bases stayed unmatched. The CDR3 sequence: CASSWGQGVTYEQYF. The CDR3 DNA sequence: TGCGCCAGCAGCTGGGGACAGGGGGTCACCTACGAGCAGTACTTC.

This clonotype showed up just a few times. The J gene is TRBJ1-2, the V gene TRBV20-1; D call uncertain. The CDR3 length is 12 residues. Germline CDR1 and CDR2: DFQATT and SNEGSKA (reference sequence). Trimming removed 5 bases at V and 4 bases at J, with 11 bases between. The CDR3 spells CSASIDTYGYTF. The CDR3 nucleotides are TGCAGTGCTTCGATCGACACCTATGGCTACACCTTC.

The chain links TRBV12-3 or TRBV12-4 to TRBJ2-2, with 10 bases lining up with TRBD1. V gave up 1 base and J gave up 7 bases; unmatched junction bases: 6. The CDR3 is 16 amino acids. The DNA for the CDR3 is TGTGCCAGCAGTTTAGGCCCCGGACAGGGGGTCGGGGAGCTGTTTTTT. Amino acid sequence: CASSLGPGQGVGELFF.

This chain connects TRBV20-1 to TRBJ2-7; TRBD2 agrees at 9 bases. This CDR3 contains 13 residues. The trim removed 1 base at V and 4 bases at J, leaving 2 bases unmatched. Per the germline V gene, CDR1 is DFQATT and CDR2 is SNEGSKA (reference sequence). The CDR3 here is CSARGLAGYEQYF. The CDR3 coding sequence is TGCAGTGCTAGAGGGCTAGCGGGGTACGAGCAGTACTTC.

This clonotype came up a few times. This rearrangement joins TRBV20-1 to TRBJ2-5, with 9 bases aligning to TRBD2. Germline loops: CDR1 DFQATT, CDR2 SNEGSKA (reference sequence). This CDR3 contains 13 residues. V lost 5 bases, J lost 7 bases, and 8 bases stayed unmatched. The CDR3 region is CSAQTSGVGTQYF. In DNA form, the CDR3 reads TGCAGTGCTCAGACTAGCGGCGTGGGGACCCAGTACTTC.

This clonotype was seen more than once but under ten times. The V and J genes are TRBV14 and TRBJ2-7; weak D call: TRBD2 (6 bases). Germline CDR1 and CDR2: SGHDN and FVKESK. The CDR3 is 13 residues long. V dropped 0 bases and J dropped 7 bases, with 10 bases sitting between them. CDR3 amino acids: CASSQDNGGEQYF. Written as DNA, the CDR3 is TGTGCCAGCAGCCAAGATAACGGGGGAGAGCAGTACTTC.

This chain connects TRBV2 to TRBJ2-1, with TRBD1 identical over 8 bases. CDR1 and CDR2 from the germline V gene are SNHLY and FYNNEI. The CDR3 totals 15 residues. J lost 4 bases, V lost 1 base, and 3 bases had no gene match. This chain's CDR3 is CASSEDRGAYNEQFF. CDR3 bases: TGTGCCAGCAGTGAAGACAGGGGGGCATACAATGAGCAGTTCTTC.

This clonotype was detected a few times. The rearrangement links TRBV7-9 to TRBJ2-2; a possible D gene is TRBD1 (5 bases). Germline V gene lookup returns CDR1 SEHNR and CDR2 FQNEAQ (reference sequence). There are 17 residues in the CDR3. Deletions cut 5 bases from V and 1 base from J, with 17 bases between. DNA for the CDR3: TGTGCCAGCAGCCCCCCCTCTGGCAGGGAGAACACCGGGGAGCTGTTTTTT. Its translation: CASSPPSGRENTGELFF.

CDR3 amino acids: CAIASNTGELFF. The CDR3 nucleotides read TGTGCCATCGCATCGAACACCGGGGAGCTGTTTTTT. The chain employs TRBV10-3 and TRBJ2-2, with D hard to call. CDR3 length equals 12 residues. The V end was cut by 8 bases, the J end by 0 bases, with 4 bases between. Germline CDR1 is ENHRY and CDR2 is SYGVKD.

This chain joins TRBV10-3 and TRBJ1-5; D not resolved. Per the germline V gene, CDR1 is ENHRY and CDR2 is SYGVKD. The V gene lost 2 bases and the J gene lost 4 bases, with 9 bases spanning the gap. The CDR3 runs to 14 residues. In DNA form, the CDR3 reads TGTGCCATCAGTGAGGGGCAGCAAAATCAGCCCCAGCATTTT. This encodes CAISEGQQNQPQHF.